The rows below give T cell receptor beta chains drawn from one sample of a study of glioma-infiltrating T cells. One entry per CDR3 protein, called by TCRdb with MiXCR from the multiplex PCR reads. The data show 100,000 to 150,000 distinct CDR3 sequences, roughly 24% seen once. The sequencing input was glioma tissue, nonneoplastic brain tissue, or PBMCs (not recorded which). The receptors here all came from a human donor with low-grade glioma or glioblastoma, undergoing nonglioma brain surgery, or in good health (not recorded which). CDR3s include the opening cysteine and the closing phenylalanine or tryptophan. D genes are given only for firm matches.

cdr3_aa: CASSQVLAGVWGEQFF
j_call: TRBJ2-1
v_call: TRBV4-2
d_call: TRBD2

cdr3_aa: CASSIDRRSSGNTIYF
j_call: TRBJ1-3
v_call: TRBV19
d_call: .

cdr3_aa: CASSVFSSGANVLTF
j_call: TRBJ2-6
v_call: TRBV6-1
d_call: .

cdr3_aa: CAWGTGNQPQHF
j_call: TRBJ1-5
v_call: TRBV30
d_call: TRBD1

cdr3_aa: CASSPLANRGLNTEAFF
j_call: TRBJ1-1
v_call: TRBV18
d_call: .

cdr3_aa: CASSSGGYSNQPQHF
j_call: TRBJ1-5
v_call: TRBV6-2/TRBV6-3
d_call: .

cdr3_aa: CASQATAGSYNEQFF
j_call: TRBJ2-1
v_call: TRBV5-1
d_call: .

cdr3_aa: CSSGTAQTQYF
j_call: TRBJ2-5
v_call: TRBV29-1
d_call: TRBD1

cdr3_aa: CASSKGQNQETQYF
j_call: TRBJ2-5
v_call: TRBV28
d_call: TRBD1

cdr3_aa: CASSFRGYRYEQYF
j_call: TRBJ2-7
v_call: TRBV27
d_call: .

cdr3_aa: CASSLQAGPLNF
j_call: TRBJ1-6
v_call: TRBV12-3/TRBV12-4
d_call: .

cdr3_aa: CACNRLSRSPGELFF
j_call: TRBJ2-2
v_call: TRBV12-3/TRBV12-4
d_call: .

cdr3_aa: CASSQSPRATDTQYF
j_call: TRBJ2-3
v_call: TRBV3-1
d_call: .

cdr3_aa: CASSQPTSGTRETQYF
j_call: TRBJ2-5
v_call: TRBV14
d_call: TRBD2

cdr3_aa: CASSLTGGTEAFF
j_call: TRBJ1-1
v_call: TRBV6-1
d_call: TRBD1

cdr3_aa: CASSPRQGRPYEQYF
j_call: TRBJ2-7
v_call: TRBV19
d_call: TRBD1

cdr3_aa: CSARALRQGMGTQYF
j_call: TRBJ2-5
v_call: TRBV20-1
d_call: TRBD1

cdr3_aa: CASSRQPNTEAFF
j_call: TRBJ1-1
v_call: TRBV14
d_call: .

cdr3_aa: CASSPTGDQPQHF
j_call: TRBJ1-5
v_call: TRBV3-1
d_call: .

cdr3_aa: CATSRDRDRGSVYGYTF
j_call: TRBJ1-2
v_call: TRBV15
d_call: TRBD1

cdr3_aa: CAISESASGAGPFYNEQFF
j_call: TRBJ2-1
v_call: TRBV10-3
d_call: .

cdr3_aa: CASSFTGTLNEQFF
j_call: TRBJ2-1
v_call: TRBV7-2
d_call: .

cdr3_aa: CATSSRGSGRGTDTQYF
j_call: TRBJ2-3
v_call: TRBV6-1
d_call: TRBD2

cdr3_aa: CAITYERYF
j_call: TRBJ2-7
v_call: TRBV2
d_call: .

cdr3_aa: CASSLALGQPQHF
j_call: TRBJ1-5
v_call: TRBV7-2
d_call: .

cdr3_aa: CASSLTTSAISYEQYF
j_call: TRBJ2-7
v_call: TRBV28
d_call: TRBD2

cdr3_aa: CSAKVDLNQPQHF
j_call: TRBJ1-5
v_call: TRBV20-1
d_call: .

cdr3_aa: CASSLSSVAIGEQYF
j_call: TRBJ2-7
v_call: TRBV12-3/TRBV12-4
d_call: .

cdr3_aa: CASGLAGTRDTQYF
j_call: TRBJ2-3
v_call: TRBV27
d_call: TRBD2

cdr3_aa: CSAHRDTYTDTQYF
j_call: TRBJ2-3
v_call: TRBV29-1
d_call: .

cdr3_aa: CASSFIGTGLSHF
j_call: TRBJ1-5
v_call: TRBV28
d_call: TRBD1

cdr3_aa: CASADRVGGELFF
j_call: TRBJ2-2
v_call: TRBV14
d_call: TRBD1

cdr3_aa: CASSPGLAFSDTQYF
j_call: TRBJ2-3
v_call: TRBV25-1
d_call: TRBD2

cdr3_aa: CASSPDWGSSYEQYF
j_call: TRBJ2-7
v_call: TRBV4-3
d_call: .

cdr3_aa: CASSPRGYPGETQYF
j_call: TRBJ2-5
v_call: TRBV7-2
d_call: .

cdr3_aa: CSVERGGTDTQYF
j_call: TRBJ2-3
v_call: TRBV29-1
d_call: TRBD2

cdr3_aa: CASSIRRGNGYTF
j_call: TRBJ1-2
v_call: TRBV19
d_call: .

cdr3_aa: CASSQSLAVVSGANVLTF
j_call: TRBJ2-6
v_call: TRBV3-1
d_call: TRBD2

cdr3_aa: CASSLSGRSNEQFF
j_call: TRBJ2-1
v_call: TRBV4-1
d_call: TRBD2

cdr3_aa: CASKRDGAYNEQFF
j_call: TRBJ2-1
v_call: TRBV2
d_call: .

cdr3_aa: CASSVVPSSYEQYF
j_call: TRBJ2-7
v_call: TRBV9
d_call: .

cdr3_aa: CASGTVNTEAFF
j_call: TRBJ1-1
v_call: TRBV3-1
d_call: .

cdr3_aa: CASRLAGGANIQYF
j_call: TRBJ2-4
v_call: TRBV11-2
d_call: TRBD1

cdr3_aa: CASSFWADTQYF
j_call: TRBJ2-3
v_call: TRBV7-2
d_call: .

cdr3_aa: CASSLRRGINGYTF
j_call: TRBJ1-2
v_call: TRBV5-1
d_call: .

cdr3_aa: CASSLAPTAAGRTQYF
j_call: TRBJ2-5
v_call: TRBV11-2
d_call: .

cdr3_aa: CASSQDRNGNTIYF
j_call: TRBJ1-3
v_call: TRBV4-1
d_call: .

cdr3_aa: CASSFGTGLQETQYF
j_call: TRBJ2-5
v_call: TRBV12-3/TRBV12-4
d_call: TRBD1

cdr3_aa: CASSERGGVSYGYTF
j_call: TRBJ1-2
v_call: TRBV2
d_call: .

cdr3_aa: CASSFTRGRAIVDEQFF
j_call: TRBJ2-1
v_call: TRBV7-9
d_call: TRBD2

cdr3_aa: CASSNPGTSGTYEQYF
j_call: TRBJ2-7
v_call: TRBV19
d_call: TRBD2

cdr3_aa: CASSLDHSNTGELFF
j_call: TRBJ2-2
v_call: TRBV7-7
d_call: .

cdr3_aa: CASSHDYTGELFF
j_call: TRBJ2-2
v_call: TRBV3-1
d_call: .

cdr3_aa: CASSLGYLPRTQYF
j_call: TRBJ2-5
v_call: TRBV7-7
d_call: .

cdr3_aa: CASRNRGTDTQYF
j_call: TRBJ2-3
v_call: TRBV19
d_call: TRBD1

cdr3_aa: CASSQESGRSYEQYF
j_call: TRBJ2-7
v_call: TRBV4-3
d_call: .

cdr3_aa: CAISEGRGNSPLHF
j_call: TRBJ1-6
v_call: TRBV10-3
d_call: .

cdr3_aa: CSAKGTSGGPHNEQFF
j_call: TRBJ2-1
v_call: TRBV29-1
d_call: TRBD2

cdr3_aa: CASRTGVSDTQYF
j_call: TRBJ2-3
v_call: TRBV19
d_call: .

cdr3_aa: CASSSNLLGQETQYF
j_call: TRBJ2-5
v_call: TRBV12-3/TRBV12-4
d_call: .